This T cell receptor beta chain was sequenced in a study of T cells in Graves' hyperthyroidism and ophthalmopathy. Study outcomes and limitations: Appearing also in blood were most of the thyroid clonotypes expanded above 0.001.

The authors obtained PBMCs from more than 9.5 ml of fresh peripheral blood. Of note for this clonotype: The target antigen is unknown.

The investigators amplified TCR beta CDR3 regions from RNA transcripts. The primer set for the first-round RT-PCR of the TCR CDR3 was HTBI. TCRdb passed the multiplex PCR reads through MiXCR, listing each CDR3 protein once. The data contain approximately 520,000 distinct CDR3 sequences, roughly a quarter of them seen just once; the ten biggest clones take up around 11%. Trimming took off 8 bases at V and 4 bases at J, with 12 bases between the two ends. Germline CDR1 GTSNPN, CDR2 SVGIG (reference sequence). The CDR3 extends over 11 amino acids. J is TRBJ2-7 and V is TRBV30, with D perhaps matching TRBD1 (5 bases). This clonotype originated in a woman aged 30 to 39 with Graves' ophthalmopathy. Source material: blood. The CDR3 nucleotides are TGTGCCCTGGGGCAGGGTTACGAGCAGTACTTC. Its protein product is CALGQGYEQYF.